The 7 T cell receptor beta chains below were found in one sample sequenced in a study of cytomegalovirus exposure and HLA in healthy donors. The PCR was carried out with 60 Vbeta primers and 13 Jbeta primers. Method: immunoSEQ multiplex PCR; TCRdb's copy keeps in-frame clones and lacks some. The data show roughly 100,000 clones, roughly four fifths seen once. The specimen was PBMCs. The receptor source for this set is a man aged 50-59 years in good health and CMV-seronegative.

This chain connects TRBV7-2 to TRBJ2-5; 9 nucleotides agree with TRBD2. After removal of 5 bases from V and 0 bases from J, the junction contained 7 bases not matched to a gene. Looked up from germline, CDR1 is SGHTA and CDR2 is FQGNSA. The CDR3 loop spans 16 amino acids. This chain's CDR3 is CASSIRLADYQETQYF. In DNA form, the CDR3 reads TGTGCCAGCAGCATTCGACTAGCGGATTACCAAGAGACCCAGTACTTC.

About this clone itself: The junction shows a germline mismatch at one end, possibly a read error. This chain joins TRBV28 and TRBJ1-2, with 7 nucleotides matching TRBD1. The CDR3 is 14 amino acids. Germline V gene sequence: CDR1 MDHEN, CDR2 SYDVKM. DNA of the CDR3: TGTGCCAGCACTTTATATGGTAGGACAGGTGGCTACACCTTC. It translates to CASTLYGRTGGYTF.

The chain couples TRBV4-1 to TRBJ2-3; D unclear. This CDR3 contains 17 residues. V lost 8 bases to trimming and J lost 1 base, with 22 bases between them. Germline values: CDR1 MGHRA, CDR2 YSYEKL. CDR3 nucleotides: TGCGCCAGCGGCAAAAGTCTAATTGGAGAGGGCACAGATACGCAGTATTTT. Translating gives CASGKSLIGEGTDTQYF.

This chain connects TRBV6-5 to TRBJ2-5; 8 nucleotides match TRBD1. V shed 4 bases, J shed 4 bases, and the junction held 11 bases outside the gene matches. The CDR3 totals 16 residues. Germline CDR1 reads MNHEY; CDR2 reads SVGAGI. The CDR3 nucleotides are TGTGCCAGCAGTTTCGCCCGACAGGGGCTAAGAGAGACCCAGTACTTC. Its translation is CASSFARQGLRETQYF.

The chain employs TRBV29-1 and TRBJ2-5, with 16 bases lining up with TRBD2. CDR1 is SQVTM, CDR2 ANQGSEA, per germline. V trimming: 6 bases; J trimming: 2 bases; junction bases outside the gene matches: 15. CDR3 length: 19 residues. The CDR3 sequence: CSVDGASGLAGGTQETQYF. CDR3 bases: TGCAGCGTGGATGGGGCGTCGGGACTAGCGGGGGGGACGCAAGAGACCCAGTACTTC.

This sequence joins TRBV6-5 and TRBJ1-2; perhaps TRBD1 as D (5 bases). Trimming took off 5 bases at V and 6 bases at J, with 13 bases between the two ends. Germline V CDR1 and CDR2: MNHEY, SVGAGI. The CDR3 is made up of 13 amino acids. The chain's CDR3 is CASSTLGGNGYTF. In DNA, the CDR3 is TGTGCCAGCAGTACCCTTGGGGGGAATGGCTACACCTTC.

This clone appeared a few times. CDR3 DNA sequence: TGTGCCAGCAGCCGGGGGGGTCAGGATAATTCACCCCTCCACTTT. Protein sequence: CASSRGGQDNSPLHF. The chain couples TRBV7-9 to TRBJ1-6; D is possibly TRBD1 (5 bases). CDR1 is SEHNR and CDR2 is FQNEAQ in the germline V gene (reference sequence). The CDR3 contains 15 residues. Deletions cut 5 bases from V and 5 bases from J, with 13 bases between.